This section outlines one TCR beta chain sequence together with its context. What antigen it recognizes has not been identified. Nothing much larger sits one base from this clone, and base qualities are not available. The protocol used for the library was multiplex PCR. The run used an Illumina HiSeq 4000. iRepertoire HTBI primers and Arm-PCR amplification of CDR3 regions were used to construct TCR beta libraries. Before sequencing, the PCR products underwent gel purification. In the source study's methods: A total of some 65 TRBV and 14 TRBJ segments were identified across samples and were used for gene usage analysis of CDR3 amino acid clonotypes. COPE and FqMerger were used to merge the filtered high-quality paired reads into contigs. BLAST was used to align contigs to IMGT TRBV, TRBD and TRBJ reference genes, and CDR3 was defined according to IMGT. Any clonotype with a frequency above 0.1% was counted as a highly expanded clone. Shannon entropy was used to measure repertoire diversity, and the Gini coefficient was used to measure V-J evenness. Clonotypes shared by more than one individual were considered public. Through fastp at Q25 and MiXCR, TCRdb rebuilt clones from the public reads, retaining in-frame beta chains. Here each entry gathers all rows of one CDR3 protein and keeps the most common genes and DNA. TCRdb's processing, not the study's, gives the V and J calls here. Present in this sample are around 500,000 distinct CDR3 sequences, more than 20% of which were seen just once. The top ten hold about 7.8% of the sample.

The time point label of this sample denotes: persistent/refractory GD, antithyroid drugs over 5 years with positive TRAb. For both TCR sequencing and RNA sequencing, RNA was extracted from PBMCs using TRIzol. Graves' disease was diagnosed according to American Thyroid Association guidelines. Recruitment of patients was carried out at an endocrinology department in Xi'an, China. Each patient gave around 9.2 milliliters of peripheral blood, collected in an EDTA anticoagulant tube. PBMCs were isolated by Ficoll Paque Plus density gradient separation without further T cell sorting. An Agilent 2100 Bioanalyzer and agarose gel were used to check RNA quality, while a NanoDrop 2000 measured RNA concentration. The CDR3 goes from the cysteine to the phenylalanine over 16 residues. Only the CDR3 region is kept as DNA, spanning 48 bases read in frame from base 1. Trimming accounts for 2 bases at V and 3 bases at J, while the number of junction bases matched to no gene is 0. Taken from the germline V gene, the CDR1 and CDR2 loops are MNHEY and SVGAGI.

This record belongs to a study of regulatory T cells in long-lasting Graves disease (dated by TCRdb to 2020 to 2022). Regarding the research as a whole: To count as having persistent Graves' disease, a patient had to have received antithyroid drug treatment for over 5 years with TSH receptor autoantibodies remaining persistently positive. A total of some 35 samples underwent TCR sequencing, from about 13 patients with persistent Graves' disease and 20 or so patients with newly diagnosed Graves' disease. The study took place in China and was registered as a clinical trial. Persistent Graves' disease patients in the clinical cohort had taken antithyroid drugs for roughly ten years on average. Persistent Graves' disease patients were compared with newly diagnosed Graves' disease patients by peripheral blood TCR sequencing and RNA sequencing.

Study-wide findings and limitations: Sequencing and analysis were limited to the TCR beta chain. As a limitation, the authors acknowledged that the small sample size may reduce accuracy. More public clonotypes were shared among persistent patients (2,741) than among newly diagnosed patients (966). TRBV28, TRBJ1-2 and TRBJ2-5 were preferentially used in persistent disease, while TRBV20-1 and TRBJ2-1 were favored in newly diagnosed disease. Peripheral blood alone was examined, since thyroid tissue, which constituted the primary lesion, could not be accessed. Compared with newly diagnosed patients, persistent Graves' disease patients had lower TCR Shannon entropy and fewer highly expanded clones, which suggests clonal expansion.

This receptor was taken from a female donor with Graves disease. This specimen consisted of peripheral blood mononuclear cells (PBMCs), obtained when the disease was refractory, from a patient treated with antithyroid drugs. The chain joins TRBV6-5 to TRBJ2-1, and 14 junction bases match TRBD2. The CDR3 amino acid sequence is: CASSYGLAGGYNEQFF. In nucleotide form, the sequence is TGTGCCAGCAGTTACGGACTAGCGGGAGGCTACAATGAGCAGTTCTTC.